A selection of T cell receptor beta chains follows, all from one sample in a study of cytomegalovirus exposure and HLA in healthy donors. Assay used: immunoSEQ multiplex PCR; TCRdb lists only in-frame clones, some missing. The data hold about 77,000 clones, with around 84% observed a single time. The sequenced sample consisted of PBMCs. The receptors derive from a man aged 35 to 55 in good health and CMV-seronegative. Each CDR3 is given with its conserved first and last residue. D genes are given only for firm matches. Part of the rows lack a size; the others show once, few, many or a class for expanded clones.

v_call: TRBV5-6
j_call: TRBJ2-7
d_call: -
clone_size: once
cdr3_nt: TGTGCCAGCAGCTTCCTTTACGAGCAGTACTTC
cdr3_aa: CASSFLYEQYF

v_call: TRBV4-3
j_call: TRBJ1-4
d_call: -
clone_size: few
cdr3_nt: TGCGCCAGCAGCCAAGTGAGGGGGAATGAAAAACTGTTTTTT
cdr3_aa: CASSQVRGNEKLFF

v_call: TRBV15
j_call: TRBJ2-3
d_call: TRBD1
clone_size: -
cdr3_nt: TGTGCCACCAGCAGAAAGGACAGGGAGTCAGATACGCAGTATTTT
cdr3_aa: CATSRKDRESDTQYF

v_call: TRBV28
j_call: TRBJ1-2
d_call: TRBD1
clone_size: -
cdr3_nt: TGTGCCAGCAGAGTTCCGACAGGGGCCTACTATGGCTACACCTTC
cdr3_aa: CASRVPTGAYYGYTF

v_call: TRBV10-3
j_call: TRBJ1-2
d_call: -
clone_size: -
cdr3_nt: TGTGCCATCACTCAGGATGGCTTCTATAGCTACACCTTC
cdr3_aa: CAITQDGFYSYTF

v_call: TRBV5-4
j_call: TRBJ1-2
d_call: TRBD1
clone_size: -
cdr3_nt: TGTGCCAGCAGTCCCGTGGCGGGACAGGGGGCCAATGGCTACACCTTC
cdr3_aa: CASSPVAGQGANGYTF

v_call: TRBV19
j_call: TRBJ2-1
d_call: -
clone_size: -
cdr3_nt: TGTGCCAGTAGTATTAGGCACCAGGGGATTAGCTCCTACAATGAGCAGTTCTTC
cdr3_aa: CASSIRHQGISSYNEQFF

v_call: TRBV19
j_call: TRBJ1-1
d_call: -
clone_size: -
cdr3_nt: TGTGCCAGTAGTATAAGCATCCCGTCGACAGCGAACACTGAAGCTTTCTTT
cdr3_aa: CASSISIPSTANTEAFF

v_call: TRBV19
j_call: TRBJ2-1
d_call: TRBD1
clone_size: -
cdr3_nt: TGTACCAGTAGAGACAGGGGGCCAAGCTCCTACAATGAGCAGTTCTTC
cdr3_aa: CTSRDRGPSSYNEQFF

v_call: TRBV15
j_call: TRBJ2-5
d_call: -
clone_size: -
cdr3_nt: TGTGCCACCAGCAGAGCCAAGGGGCGGGAGACCCAGTACTTC
cdr3_aa: CATSRAKGRETQYF

v_call: TRBV5-6
j_call: TRBJ1-4
d_call: -
clone_size: few
cdr3_nt: TGTGCCAGCAGCTCTCCAGGGAAGGAAAAACTGTTTTTT
cdr3_aa: CASSSPGKEKLFF

v_call: TRBV19
j_call: TRBJ1-3
d_call: -
clone_size: few
cdr3_nt: TGTGCCAGTAGTGAGGATTGGACAGACGCCTATGACACCATATATTTT
cdr3_aa: CASSEDWTDAYDTIYF

v_call: TRBV6-1
j_call: TRBJ1-2
d_call: TRBD1
clone_size: -
cdr3_nt: TGTGCCAGCAGTCAGGGGGCCTATGGCTACACCTTC
cdr3_aa: CASSQGAYGYTF

v_call: TRBV19
j_call: TRBJ2-1
d_call: -
clone_size: -
cdr3_nt: TGTGCCAGTAGTATTGTTATGCGGAGGGGTGGCAATGAGCAGTTCTTC
cdr3_aa: CASSIVMRRGGNEQFF

v_call: TRBV5-6
j_call: TRBJ1-1
d_call: -
clone_size: -
cdr3_nt: TGTGCCAGCAGCTTGCAGGGAACATTGAACACTGAAGCTTTCTTT
cdr3_aa: CASSLQGTLNTEAFF

v_call: TRBV9
j_call: TRBJ1-4
d_call: -
clone_size: -
cdr3_nt: TGTGCCAGCAGCGTCACTAGCAGGGAGGCAAAACTGTTTTTT
cdr3_aa: CASSVTSREAKLFF

v_call: TRBV5-4
j_call: TRBJ2-3
d_call: TRBD1
clone_size: -
cdr3_nt: TGTGCCAGCAGCCAACGGGACAGGGCTTTCACAGATACGCAGTATTTT
cdr3_aa: CASSQRDRAFTDTQYF

v_call: TRBV19
j_call: TRBJ2-1
d_call: -
clone_size: -
cdr3_nt: TGTGCCAGTAGTATAGCGGGAGTTGCCGATGAGCAGTTCTTC
cdr3_aa: CASSIAGVADEQFF

v_call: TRBV10-3
j_call: TRBJ2-7
d_call: -
clone_size: -
cdr3_nt: TGTGCCATCAGTGGGGCATCCTACGAGCAGTACTTC
cdr3_aa: CAISGASYEQYF

v_call: TRBV28
j_call: TRBJ2-7
d_call: -
clone_size: -
cdr3_nt: TGTGCCAGCGGCGTGCGGGGGCTCTCCTACGAGCAGTACTTC
cdr3_aa: CASGVRGLSYEQYF

v_call: TRBV30
j_call: TRBJ1-6
d_call: TRBD1
clone_size: -
cdr3_nt: TGTGCCTGGAGTCCCGGGACAGATAATTCACCCCTCCACTTT
cdr3_aa: CAWSPGTDNSPLHF

v_call: TRBV30
j_call: TRBJ2-2
d_call: TRBD2
clone_size: few
cdr3_nt: TGTGCCTGGAGTTCCATAGCGGGAGGGCCACCCGGGGAGCTGTTTTTT
cdr3_aa: CAWSSIAGGPPGELFF

v_call: TRBV9
j_call: TRBJ2-5
d_call: TRBD2
clone_size: once
cdr3_nt: TGTGCCAGCAGCGTAGGGCTAGCGGGATCGGGGGAGACCCAGTACTTC
cdr3_aa: CASSVGLAGSGETQYF

v_call: TRBV9
j_call: TRBJ1-4
d_call: -
clone_size: -
cdr3_nt: TGTGCCAGCAGCGCCATGGGGGGTGTCGGTACCGAAAAACTGTTTTTT
cdr3_aa: CASSAMGGVGTEKLFF

v_call: TRBV30
j_call: TRBJ2-3
d_call: TRBD2
clone_size: once
cdr3_nt: TGTGCCTGGAGTTCGCGGGGGGGAGGTCCCTCAGATACGCAGTATTTT
cdr3_aa: CAWSSRGGGPSDTQYF

v_call: TRBV19
j_call: TRBJ2-1
d_call: TRBD2
clone_size: -
cdr3_nt: TGTGCCAGTAGTTCAGGACTAGCGGGGGCCTACAATGAGCAGTTCTTC
cdr3_aa: CASSSGLAGAYNEQFF

v_call: TRBV12-5
j_call: TRBJ2-1
d_call: TRBD1
clone_size: -
cdr3_nt: TGTGCTAGTGTTGGGACAGATTACAATGAGCAGTTCTTC
cdr3_aa: CASVGTDYNEQFF

v_call: TRBV7-2
j_call: TRBJ2-3
d_call: TRBD1
clone_size: once
cdr3_nt: TGTGCCAGCAGCCCGACAGGGGGCGCCGGCACAGATACGCAGTATTTT
cdr3_aa: CASSPTGGAGTDTQYF

v_call: TRBV13
j_call: TRBJ2-7
d_call: TRBD2
clone_size: -
cdr3_nt: TGTGCCAGCAGCCTTAGCGGGAGTACCTACGAGCAGTACTTC
cdr3_aa: CASSLSGSTYEQYF

v_call: TRBV6-5
j_call: TRBJ1-2
d_call: -
clone_size: -
cdr3_nt: TGTGCCAGCAGTTACTCGTCAGACTATGGCTACACCTTC
cdr3_aa: CASSYSSDYGYTF

v_call: TRBV19
j_call: TRBJ1-5
d_call: -
clone_size: -
cdr3_nt: TGTGCCAGTAGCACCGGGACAAATAGGTGGCCCCAGCATTTT
cdr3_aa: CASSTGTNRWPQHF

v_call: TRBV15
j_call: TRBJ1-1
d_call: TRBD1
clone_size: -
cdr3_nt: TGTGCCACCAGCAGAGGACTTTCCCGGGGACAGGGGACTTCAAACACTGAAGCTTTCTTT
cdr3_aa: CATSRGLSRGQGTSNTEAFF

v_call: TRBV6-4
j_call: TRBJ2-2
d_call: TRBD2
clone_size: once
cdr3_nt: TGTGCCAGCAGACTAGCGGGAGACACCGGGGAGCTGTTTTTT
cdr3_aa: CASRLAGDTGELFF

v_call: TRBV7-2
j_call: TRBJ1-2
d_call: -
clone_size: -
cdr3_nt: TGTGCCAGCAGCTTAGGGACAGACTATGGCTACACCTTC
cdr3_aa: CASSLGTDYGYTF

v_call: TRBV28
j_call: TRBJ2-7
d_call: TRBD2
clone_size: -
cdr3_nt: TGTGCCAGCAACCCATCAGCGGGAGGGCCCGGCGAGCAGTACTTC
cdr3_aa: CASNPSAGGPGEQYF

v_call: TRBV27
j_call: TRBJ2-1
d_call: TRBD2
clone_size: -
cdr3_nt: TGTGCCAGCAAACTAGCGCCTCACAATGAGCAGTTCTTC
cdr3_aa: CASKLAPHNEQFF

v_call: TRBV7-6
j_call: TRBJ2-2
d_call: TRBD1
clone_size: once
cdr3_nt: TGTGCCAGCAGCGGAGACACAGGGGGGATCGGGGAGCTGTTTTTT
cdr3_aa: CASSGDTGGIGELFF

v_call: TRBV19
j_call: TRBJ2-5
d_call: TRBD1
clone_size: few
cdr3_nt: TGTGCCAGTAGTATAGAAGGACAGGCCACCGGCCAAGAGACCCAGTACTTC
cdr3_aa: CASSIEGQATGQETQYF

v_call: TRBV27
j_call: TRBJ1-1
d_call: -
clone_size: few
cdr3_nt: TGTGCCAGCAGTTTTGGGGGCGCGACTGAAGCTTTCTTT
cdr3_aa: CASSFGGATEAFF

v_call: TRBV5-4
j_call: TRBJ2-5
d_call: TRBD1
clone_size: -
cdr3_nt: TGTGCCAGCAGCTTTCTAGGGGGCGACAGAGAGACCCAGTACTTC
cdr3_aa: CASSFLGGDRETQYF

v_call: TRBV27
j_call: TRBJ2-7
d_call: -
clone_size: -
cdr3_nt: TGTGCCAGCAGTTTGGGCAGGACCTACGAGCAGTACTTC
cdr3_aa: CASSLGRTYEQYF

v_call: TRBV19
j_call: TRBJ1-5
d_call: TRBD1
clone_size: -
cdr3_nt: TGTGCCAGTAGATTGGACAGGGGCCAGCCCCAGCATTTT
cdr3_aa: CASRLDRGQPQHF